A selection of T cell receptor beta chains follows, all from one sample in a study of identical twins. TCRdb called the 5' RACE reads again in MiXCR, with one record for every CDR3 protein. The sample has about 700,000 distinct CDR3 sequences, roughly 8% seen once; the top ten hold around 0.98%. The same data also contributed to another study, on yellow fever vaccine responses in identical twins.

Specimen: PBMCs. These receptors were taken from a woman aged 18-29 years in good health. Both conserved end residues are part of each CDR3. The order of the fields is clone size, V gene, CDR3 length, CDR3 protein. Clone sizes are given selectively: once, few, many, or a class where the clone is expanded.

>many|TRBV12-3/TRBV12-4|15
CASSRRVPLRDTQYF
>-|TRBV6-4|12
CASSGSNYEQYF
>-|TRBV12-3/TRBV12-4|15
CASSQNSQTTGESHF
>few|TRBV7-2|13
CASSGRVAYEQYF
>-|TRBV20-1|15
CSAPGLAGNIYEQYF
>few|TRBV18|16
CASSPPGALNTGELFF
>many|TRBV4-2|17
CASSHPRDRGRGNEQFF
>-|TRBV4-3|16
CASSQVAGTLQETQYF
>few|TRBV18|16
CASSPVGRDRPREAFF
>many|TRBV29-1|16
CSVADPLGTNYNEQFF
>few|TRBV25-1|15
CASRSGSFGANVLTF
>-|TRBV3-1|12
CASSQGGRGQYF
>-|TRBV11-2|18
CASSLTSGRYSGANVLTF
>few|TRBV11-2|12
CASSRRDSPLHF
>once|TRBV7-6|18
CASSLATGRQSSYNEQFF
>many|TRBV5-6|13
CASSLGRGNEQFF
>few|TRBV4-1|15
CASSQTGDRGDTQYF
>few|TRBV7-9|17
CASRSVVRGGMTDTQYF
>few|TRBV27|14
CASSLRDTQLPLHF
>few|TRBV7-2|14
CASSLGIGDEKLFF
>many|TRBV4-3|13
CASSQGVSYEQYF
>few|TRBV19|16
CASSIEAGVEYYEQYF